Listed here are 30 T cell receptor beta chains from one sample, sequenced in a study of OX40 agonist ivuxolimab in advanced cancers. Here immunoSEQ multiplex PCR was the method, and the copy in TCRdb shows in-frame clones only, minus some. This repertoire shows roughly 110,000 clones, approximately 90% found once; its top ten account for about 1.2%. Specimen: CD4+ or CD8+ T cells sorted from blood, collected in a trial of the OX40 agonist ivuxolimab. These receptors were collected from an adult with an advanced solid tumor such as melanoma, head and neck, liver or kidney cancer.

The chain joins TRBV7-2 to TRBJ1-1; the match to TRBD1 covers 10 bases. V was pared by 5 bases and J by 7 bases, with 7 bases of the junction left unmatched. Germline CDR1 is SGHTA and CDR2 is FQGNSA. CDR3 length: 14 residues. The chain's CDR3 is CASSKDRGRIEAFF. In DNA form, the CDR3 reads TGTGCCAGCAGCAAAGACAGGGGGCGCATTGAAGCTTTCTTT. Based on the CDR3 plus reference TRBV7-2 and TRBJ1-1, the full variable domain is GAGVSQSPSNKVTEKGKDVELRCDPISGHTALYWYRQSLGQGLEFLIYFQGNSAPDKSGLPSDRFSAERTGGSVSTLTIQRTQQEDSAVYLCASSKDRGRIEAFFGQGTRLTVV.

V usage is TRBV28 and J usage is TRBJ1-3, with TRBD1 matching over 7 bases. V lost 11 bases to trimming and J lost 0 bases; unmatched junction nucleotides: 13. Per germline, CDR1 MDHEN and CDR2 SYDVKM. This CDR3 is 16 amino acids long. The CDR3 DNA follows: TGTGCCGCCTTTAAGGACAGGACCCCCTCTGGAAACACCATATATTTT. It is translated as CAAFKDRTPSGNTIYF.

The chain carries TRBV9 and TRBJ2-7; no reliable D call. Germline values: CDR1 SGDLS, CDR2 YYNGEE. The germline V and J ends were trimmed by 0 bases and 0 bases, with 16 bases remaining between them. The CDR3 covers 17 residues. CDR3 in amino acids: CASSVGSSLSSSYEQYF. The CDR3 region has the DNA TGTGCCAGCAGCGTAGGGTCGAGTCTCTCGAGCTCCTACGAGCAGTACTTC.

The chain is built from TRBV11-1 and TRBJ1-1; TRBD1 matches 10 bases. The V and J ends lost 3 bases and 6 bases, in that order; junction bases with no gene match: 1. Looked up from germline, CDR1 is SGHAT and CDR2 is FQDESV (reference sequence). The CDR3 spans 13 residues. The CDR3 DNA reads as TGTGCCAGCAGCTTCGGACAGGGGGCTGAAGCTTTCTTT. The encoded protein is CASSFGQGAEAFF.

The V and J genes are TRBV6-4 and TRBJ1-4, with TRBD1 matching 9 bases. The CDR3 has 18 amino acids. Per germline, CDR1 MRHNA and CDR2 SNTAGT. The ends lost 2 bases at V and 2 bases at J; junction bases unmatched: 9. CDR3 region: CASSDPRDRVLTNEKLFF. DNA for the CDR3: TGTGCCAGCAGTGACCCCCGGGACAGGGTTTTGACTAATGAAAAACTGTTTTTT.

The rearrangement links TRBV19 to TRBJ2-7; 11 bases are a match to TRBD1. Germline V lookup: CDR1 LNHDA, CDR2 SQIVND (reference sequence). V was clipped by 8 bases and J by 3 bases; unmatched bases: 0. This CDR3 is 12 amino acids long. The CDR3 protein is CASGTGGYEQYF. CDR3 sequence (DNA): TGTGCCAGTGGGACAGGGGGCTACGAGCAGTACTTC.

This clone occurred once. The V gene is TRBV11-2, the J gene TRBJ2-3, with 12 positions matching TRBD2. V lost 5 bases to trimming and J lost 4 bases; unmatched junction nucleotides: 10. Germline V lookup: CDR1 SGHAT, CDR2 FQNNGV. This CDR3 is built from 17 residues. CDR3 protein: CASSPLVTSGSPDTQYF. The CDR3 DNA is TGTGCCAGCAGCCCCTTGGTGACTAGCGGGAGTCCAGATACGCAGTATTTT. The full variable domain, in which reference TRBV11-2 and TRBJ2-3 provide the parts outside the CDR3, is EAGVAQSPRYKIIEKRQSVAFWCNPISGHATLYWYQQILGQGPKLLIQFQNNGVVDDSQLPKDRFSAERLKGVDSTLKIQPAKLEDSAVYLCASSPLVTSGSPDTQYFGPGTRLTVL.

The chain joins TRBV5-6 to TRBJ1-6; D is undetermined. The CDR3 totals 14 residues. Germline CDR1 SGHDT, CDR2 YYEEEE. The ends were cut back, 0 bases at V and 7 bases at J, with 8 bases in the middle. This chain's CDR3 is CASSLASANSPLHF. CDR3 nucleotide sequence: TGTGCCAGCAGCTTGGCGTCAGCGAATTCACCCCTCCACTTT. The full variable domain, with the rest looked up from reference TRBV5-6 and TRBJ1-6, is DAGVTQSPTHLIKTRGQQVTLRCSPKSGHDTVSWYQQALGQGPQFIFQYYEEEERQRGNFPDRFSGHQFPNYSSELNVNALLLGDSALYLCASSLASANSPLHFGNGTRLTVT.

The CDR3: CASSSGLYSYNEQFF. The CDR3 coding sequence is TGTGCCAGCAGCTCGGGACTTTACTCCTACAATGAGCAGTTCTTC. The J gene is TRBJ2-1, the V gene TRBV13; D is perhaps TRBD2 (6 bases). V was shortened by 4 bases and J by 0 bases, with 10 bases between the two germline ends. This CDR3 region has 15 residues. Germline V CDR1 and CDR2: PRHDT, FYEKMQ (reference sequence).

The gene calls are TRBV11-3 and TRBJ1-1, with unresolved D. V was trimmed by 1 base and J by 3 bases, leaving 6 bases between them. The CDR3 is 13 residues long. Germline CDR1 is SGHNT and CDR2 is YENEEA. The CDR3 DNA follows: TGTGCCAGCAGCTTAGTGGGATACACTGAAGCTTTCTTT. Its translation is CASSLVGYTEAFF.

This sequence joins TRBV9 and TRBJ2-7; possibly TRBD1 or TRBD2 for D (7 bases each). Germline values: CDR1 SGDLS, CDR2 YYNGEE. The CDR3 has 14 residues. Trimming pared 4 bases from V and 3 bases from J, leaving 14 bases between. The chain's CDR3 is CASSRAGQSYEQYF. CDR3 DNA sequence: TGTGCCAGCAGCAGAGCGGGACAGAGCTACGAGCAGTACTTC.

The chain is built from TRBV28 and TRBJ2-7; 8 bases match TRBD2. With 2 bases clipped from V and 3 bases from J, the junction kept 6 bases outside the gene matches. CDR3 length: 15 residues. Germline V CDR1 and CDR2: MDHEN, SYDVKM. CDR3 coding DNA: TGTGCCAGCAGTTTACTCCTAGCGGGCGGCTACGAGCAGTACTTC. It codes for CASSLLLAGGYEQYF.

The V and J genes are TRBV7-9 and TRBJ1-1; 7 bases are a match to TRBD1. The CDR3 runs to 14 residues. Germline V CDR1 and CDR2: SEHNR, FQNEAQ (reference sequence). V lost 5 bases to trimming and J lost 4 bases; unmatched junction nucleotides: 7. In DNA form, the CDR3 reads TGTGCCAGCAGCGCACAGGGGCGGGTCACTGAAGCTTTCTTT. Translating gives CASSAQGRVTEAFF.

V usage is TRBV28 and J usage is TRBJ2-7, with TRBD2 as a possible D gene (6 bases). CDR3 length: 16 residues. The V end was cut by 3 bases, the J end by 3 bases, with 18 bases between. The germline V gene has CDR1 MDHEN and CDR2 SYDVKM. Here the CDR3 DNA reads TGTGCCAGCAGTTTTGTTTCATCGGGGACTTTCTACGAGCAGTACTTC. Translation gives CASSFVSSGTFYEQYF.

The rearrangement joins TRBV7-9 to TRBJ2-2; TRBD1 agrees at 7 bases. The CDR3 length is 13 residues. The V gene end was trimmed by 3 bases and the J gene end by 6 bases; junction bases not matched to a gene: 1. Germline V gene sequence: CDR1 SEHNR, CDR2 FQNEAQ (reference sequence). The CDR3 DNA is TGTGCCAGCAGCTTCGGACAGGCCGGGGAGCTGTTTTTT. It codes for CASSFGQAGELFF.

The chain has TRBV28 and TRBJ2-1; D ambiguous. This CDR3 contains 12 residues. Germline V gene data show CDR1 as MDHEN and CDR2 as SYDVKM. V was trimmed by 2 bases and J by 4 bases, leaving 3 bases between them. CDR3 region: CASSLIYNEQFF. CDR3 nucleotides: TGTGCCAGCAGTTTAATTTACAATGAGCAGTTCTTC.

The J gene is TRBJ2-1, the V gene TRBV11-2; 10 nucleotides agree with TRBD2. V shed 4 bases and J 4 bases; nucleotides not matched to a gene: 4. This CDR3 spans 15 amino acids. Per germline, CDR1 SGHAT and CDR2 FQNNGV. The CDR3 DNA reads TGTGCCAGCAGCTCCGGACTAGCGGCTTACAATGAGCAGTTCTTC. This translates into CASSSGLAAYNEQFF.

CDR3 in amino acids: CASRRSGGNDEQFF. CDR3 nucleotides: TGTGCCAGCCGGCGTTCGGGGGGCAACGATGAGCAGTTCTTC. This chain connects TRBV6-5 to TRBJ2-1, with a possible D match to TRBD2 (7 bases). This CDR3 is built from 14 residues. Germline lookup yields CDR1 MNHEY and CDR2 SVGAGI. Trimming took off 8 bases at V and 8 bases at J, with 19 bases between the two ends.

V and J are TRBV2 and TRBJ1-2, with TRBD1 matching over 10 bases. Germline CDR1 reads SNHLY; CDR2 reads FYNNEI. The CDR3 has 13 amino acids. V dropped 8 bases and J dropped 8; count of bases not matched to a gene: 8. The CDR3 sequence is CASRADRGEGYTF. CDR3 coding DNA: TGTGCCAGCCGGGCGGACAGGGGGGAAGGCTACACCTTC.

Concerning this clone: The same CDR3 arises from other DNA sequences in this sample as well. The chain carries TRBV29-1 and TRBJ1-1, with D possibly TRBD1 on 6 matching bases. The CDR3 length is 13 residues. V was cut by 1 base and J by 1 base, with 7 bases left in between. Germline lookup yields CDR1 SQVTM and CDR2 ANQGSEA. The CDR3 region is CSVEGQANTEAFF. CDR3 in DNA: TGCAGCGTTGAAGGACAGGCGAACACTGAAGCTTTCTTT.

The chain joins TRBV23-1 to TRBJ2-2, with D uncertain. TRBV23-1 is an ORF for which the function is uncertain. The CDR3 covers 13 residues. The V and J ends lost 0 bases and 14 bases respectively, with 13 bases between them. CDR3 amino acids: CASSQSNIWVLFF. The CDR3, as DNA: TGCGCCAGCAGTCAATCTAATATTTGGGTCCTGTTTTTT.

This CDR3 is CASSVVAGGNEKLFF. In nucleotides, the CDR3 is TGTGCCAGCAGCGTAGTAGCAGGGGGGAATGAAAAACTGTTTTTT. V and J are TRBV9 and TRBJ1-4; 7 nucleotides agree with TRBD1. Trimming removed 0 bases from V and 5 bases from J; junction bases left unmatched: 4. Germline CDR1 SGDLS, CDR2 YYNGEE. This CDR3 is built from 15 residues.

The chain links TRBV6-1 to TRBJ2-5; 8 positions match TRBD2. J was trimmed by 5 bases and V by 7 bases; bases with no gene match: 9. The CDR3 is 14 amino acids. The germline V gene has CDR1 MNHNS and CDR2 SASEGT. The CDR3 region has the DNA TGTGCCAGCATGCGACTAGCGATAGGGGAGACCCAGTACTTC. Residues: CASMRLAIGETQYF.

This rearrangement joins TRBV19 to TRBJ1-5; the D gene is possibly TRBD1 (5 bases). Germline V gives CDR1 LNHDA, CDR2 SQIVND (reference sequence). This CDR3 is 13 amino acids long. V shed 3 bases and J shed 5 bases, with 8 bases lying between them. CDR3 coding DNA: TGTGCCAGTAGTATTGGGACGGATCAGCCCCAGCATTTT. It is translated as CASSIGTDQPQHF.

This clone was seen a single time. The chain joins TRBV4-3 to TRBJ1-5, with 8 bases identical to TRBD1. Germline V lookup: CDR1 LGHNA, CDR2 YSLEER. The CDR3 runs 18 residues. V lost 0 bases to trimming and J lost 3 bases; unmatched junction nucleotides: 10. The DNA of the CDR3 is TGCGCCAGCAGCCAAGATTTCGGGCAGGGGGCGGTCAATCAGCCCCAGCATTTT. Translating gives CASSQDFGQGAVNQPQHF.

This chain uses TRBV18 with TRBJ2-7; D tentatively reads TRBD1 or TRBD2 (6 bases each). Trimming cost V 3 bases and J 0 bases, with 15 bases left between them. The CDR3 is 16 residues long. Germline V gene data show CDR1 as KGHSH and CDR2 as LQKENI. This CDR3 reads CASSPRGGPLSYEQYF. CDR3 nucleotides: TGTGCCAGCTCACCCCGAGGGGGGCCCCTCTCCTACGAGCAGTACTTC.

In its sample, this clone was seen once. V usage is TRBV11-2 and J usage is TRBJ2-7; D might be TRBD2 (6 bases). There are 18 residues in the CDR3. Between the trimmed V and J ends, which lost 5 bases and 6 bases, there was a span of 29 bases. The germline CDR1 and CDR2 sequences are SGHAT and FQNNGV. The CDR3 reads CASSAKLATQHHIAEQYF. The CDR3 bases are TGTGCCAGCAGCGCCAAACTAGCCACCCAACACCATATTGCCGAGCAGTACTTC.

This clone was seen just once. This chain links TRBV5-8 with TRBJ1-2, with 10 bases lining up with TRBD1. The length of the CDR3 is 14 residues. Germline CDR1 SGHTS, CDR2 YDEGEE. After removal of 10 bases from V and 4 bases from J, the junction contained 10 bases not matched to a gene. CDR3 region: CAGPRDRGVYGYTF. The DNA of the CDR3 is TGTGCCGGCCCCCGGGACAGGGGTGTCTATGGCTACACCTTC. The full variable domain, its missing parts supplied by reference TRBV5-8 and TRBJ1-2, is EAGVTQSPTHLIKTRGQQATLRCSPISGHTSVYWYQQALGLGLQFLLWYDEGEERNRGNFPPRFSGRQFPNYSSELNVNALELEDSALYLCAGPRDRGVYGYTFGSGTRLTVV.

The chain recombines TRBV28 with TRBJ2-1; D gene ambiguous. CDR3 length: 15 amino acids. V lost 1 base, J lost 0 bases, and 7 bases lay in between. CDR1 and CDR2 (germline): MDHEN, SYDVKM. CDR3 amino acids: CASSLSQSSYNEQFF. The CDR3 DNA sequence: TGTGCCAGCAGTTTATCACAGAGCTCCTACAATGAGCAGTTCTTC. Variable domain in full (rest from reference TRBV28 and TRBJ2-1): DVKVTQSSRYLVKRTGEKVFLECVQDMDHENMFWYRQDPGLGLRLIYFSYDVKMKEKGDIPEGYSVSREKKERFSLILESASTNQTSMYLCASSLSQSSYNEQFFGPGTRLTVL.

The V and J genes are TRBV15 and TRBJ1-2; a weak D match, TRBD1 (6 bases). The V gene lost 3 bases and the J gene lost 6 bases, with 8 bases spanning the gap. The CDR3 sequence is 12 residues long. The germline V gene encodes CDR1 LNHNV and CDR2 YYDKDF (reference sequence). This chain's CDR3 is CATSSGGDGYTF. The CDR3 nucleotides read TGTGCCACCAGCAGCGGGGGCGATGGCTACACCTTC.